This record looks at one T cell receptor (beta chain) sequence and its context. This record comes from a study of OX40 agonist ivuxolimab in advanced cancers. Per the germline V gene, CDR1 is SGDLS and CDR2 is YYNGEE. CDR3 length equals 21 residues. J was trimmed by 0 bases and V by 0 bases; bases with no gene match: 17. Generated by immunoSEQ multiplex PCR, the TCRdb table keeps only in-frame clones and is missing some. This table holds more than 30,000 clones, 65% to 85% found once. Sequenced material: CD4+ or CD8+ T cells sorted from blood, taken in a trial of the OX40 agonist ivuxolimab. The TCR was taken from an adult with an advanced solid tumor such as melanoma, head and neck, liver or kidney cancer. The genes are TRBV9 and TRBJ1-2, with 10 positions matching TRBD1. DNA of the CDR3: TGTGCCAGCAGCGTAGCTCGGGGTGTCGGGACAGGGGACCCAGCTAACTATGGCTACACCTTC. This translates into CASSVARGVGTGDPANYGYTF. Drawing the rest from reference TRBV9 and TRBJ1-2, the complete variable domain is DSGVTQTPKHLITATGQRVTLRCSPRSGDLSVYWYQQSLDQGLQFLIQYYNGEERAKGNILERFSAQQFPDLHSELNLSSLELGDSALYFCASSVARGVGTGDPANYGYTFGSGTRLTVV.